Below are 31 T cell receptor beta chains sequenced from a single sample in a study of cytomegalovirus exposure and HLA in healthy donors. The data were produced by immunoSEQ multiplex PCR, yet TCRdb's version contains in-frame clones alone and is incomplete. Of tens of thousands of clones listed, 84% were seen once; the top ten hold around 10%. Sample: PBMCs. The origin of the receptors is a woman aged 18-35 years in good health and CMV-seropositive.

The V and J genes are TRBV2 and TRBJ2-3; TRBD2 agrees at 11 bases. The CDR3 is 19 amino acids. Looked up from germline, CDR1 is SNHLY and CDR2 is FYNNEI. After removal of 2 bases from V and 4 bases from J, the junction contained 14 bases not matched to a gene. CDR3 nucleotide sequence: TGTGCCAGCAGTGAAAGGGCTAGCGGGGGGAAAAACCGCCCAGATACGCAGTATTTT. It specifies CASSERASGGKNRPDTQYF.

This chain uses TRBV5-1 with TRBJ1-1; D perhaps matches TRBD1 (5 bases). The V end was cut by 0 bases, the J end by 1 base, with 16 bases between. The CDR3 sequence is 17 residues long. Germline-derived CDR1 and CDR2 are SGHRS and YFSETQ. The CDR3 DNA sequence: TGCGCCAGCAGCTTGGTGCAGGGCGGTCGTAAGAACACTGAAGCTTTCTTT. Amino acid sequence: CASSLVQGGRKNTEAFF.

The chain combines TRBV11-2 with TRBJ1-1; D call uncertain. Germline V gene lookup returns CDR1 SGHAT and CDR2 FQNNGV. V dropped 4 bases and J dropped 0 bases, with 6 bases sitting between them. The CDR3 spans 13 residues. CDR3 loop: CASSSGLNTEAFF. The DNA of the CDR3 is TGTGCCAGCAGCTCGGGATTGAACACTGAAGCTTTCTTT.

V is TRBV13 and J is TRBJ2-1; TRBD1 aligns across 9 bases. This CDR3 has 14 amino acids. Trimming removed 5 bases from V and 6 bases from J; junction bases left unmatched: 5. Germline lookup yields CDR1 PRHDT and CDR2 FYEKMQ (reference sequence). CDR3 nucleotide sequence: TGTGCCAGCAGCACGGAGGGACAGGGCAATGAGCAGTTCTTC. Residues: CASSTEGQGNEQFF.

V is TRBV28 and J is TRBJ1-1, with 7 nucleotides matching TRBD1. V shed 8 bases, J shed 6 bases, and the junction held 6 bases outside the gene matches. Germline CDR1 MDHEN, CDR2 SYDVKM. The CDR3 extends over 12 amino acids. This CDR3 is CASSIDRAEAFF. The CDR3 bases are TGTGCCAGCTCGATCGACAGGGCTGAAGCTTTCTTT.

The V gene is TRBV10-3, the J gene TRBJ2-1; TRBD2 might be the D (6 bases). The CDR3 is made up of 16 amino acids. V was clipped by 4 bases and J by 0 bases, with 13 bases between them. Germline V CDR1 and CDR2: ENHRY, SYGVKD. CDR3 bases: TGTGCCATCAGTGGAGCCGGGACTGGCTCCTACAATGAGCAGTTCTTC. Its protein is CAISGAGTGSYNEQFF.

This clone turned up a few times. This chain joins TRBV29-1 and TRBJ1-2, with 9 bases matching TRBD1. The germline CDR1 and CDR2 sequences are SQVTM and ANQGSEA. The CDR3 extends over 15 amino acids. V dropped 3 bases and J dropped 3; count of bases not matched to a gene: 8. In nucleotides, the CDR3 is TGCAGCGTTGAGAGGACAGGGGAGGAAGACTATGGCTACACCTTC. It is translated as CSVERTGEEDYGYTF.

This clone was observed a single time. This chain uses TRBV18 with TRBJ1-6; 8 bases are shared with TRBD1. Germline trimming cut 1 base from V and 7 bases from J; bases unmatched to any gene: 6. Germline values: CDR1 KGHSH, CDR2 LQKENI. The CDR3 is 16 residues long. CDR3 nucleotide sequence: TGTGCCAGCTCACCACGGCAGGGGGCCGAAAATTCACCCCTCCACTTT. This sequence encodes CASSPRQGAENSPLHF.

V usage is TRBV6-8 and J usage is TRBJ2-1; 10 bases map to TRBD1. This CDR3 is built from 16 residues. Germline lookup yields CDR1 MNHGY and CDR2 SAAAGT. After removal of 7 bases from V and 1 base from J, the junction contained 7 bases not matched to a gene. CDR3 sequence: CASTKRQGASYNEQFF. As DNA, the CDR3 is TGTGCCAGCACCAAGCGACAGGGGGCATCCTACAATGAGCAGTTCTTC.

The CDR3 sequence is CASGTGSTDTQYF. Here the CDR3 DNA reads TGTGCCAGCGGGACAGGGAGCACAGATACGCAGTATTTT. V is TRBV18 and J is TRBJ2-3, with 9 bases identical to TRBD1. J was trimmed by 0 bases and V by 8 bases; bases with no gene match: 0. Germline V gene data show CDR1 as KGHSH and CDR2 as LQKENI. The CDR3 extends over 13 amino acids.

The genes are TRBV13 and TRBJ2-7; TRBD2 aligns across 12 bases. This CDR3 is 21 amino acids long. With V trimmed by 5 bases and J by 0 bases, 20 bases remained unmatched. CDR1 and CDR2 from the germline V gene are PRHDT and FYEKMQ (reference sequence). CDR3 sequence: CASSDQSGRLAGGTSSYEQYF. CDR3 coding DNA: TGTGCCAGCAGCGACCAGTCCGGGCGCCTAGCGGGGGGGACTAGCTCCTACGAGCAGTACTTC.

This chain connects TRBV6-1 to TRBJ2-3; 7 bases align to TRBD2. The CDR3 spans 17 residues. V shed 4 bases and J 3 bases; nucleotides not matched to a gene: 13. Per the germline V gene, CDR1 is MNHNS and CDR2 is SASEGT. The CDR3 DNA is TGTGCCAGCAGTGTTAGCGCTTCGGGGGGAGGTACAGATACGCAGTATTTT. Encoded protein: CASSVSASGGGTDTQYF.

The chain combines TRBV9 with TRBJ2-1; possible D gene TRBD2, 6 bases. CDR1 SGDLS and CDR2 YYNGEE come from the germline V gene. Trimming took 4 bases from V and 2 from J, leaving 16 bases between them. CDR3 length: 16 amino acids. In DNA form, the CDR3 reads TGTGCCAGCAGCCCAGAGAGCGGGCCCACCTACAATGAGCAGTTCTTC. This gives the protein CASSPESGPTYNEQFF.

The chain is built from TRBV4-1 and TRBJ1-6; 9 nucleotides align to TRBD1. V lost 2 bases, J lost 10 bases, and 6 bases stayed unmatched. This CDR3 is 15 amino acids long. Germline CDR1 and CDR2: MGHRA and YSYEKL. The CDR3 DNA sequence: TGCGCCAGCAGCCAACAGACAGGGGGTTACTCACCCCTCCACTTT. Translation: CASSQQTGGYSPLHF.

The J gene is TRBJ1-5, the V gene TRBV19, with 7 bases that match TRBD1. There are 16 residues in the CDR3. Trimming at V came to 7 bases and at J to 0 bases, leaving 9 bases not matched to a gene. Germline V gene data show CDR1 as LNHDA and CDR2 as SQIVND (reference sequence). The CDR3: CASNSGTVNSNQPQHF. DNA for the CDR3: TGTGCCAGTAACTCAGGGACAGTCAATAGCAATCAGCCCCAGCATTTT.

The chain is built from TRBV9 and TRBJ2-1; TRBD2 matches 11 bases. The V and J ends lost 3 bases and 2 bases, in that order; junction bases with no gene match: 4. Per germline, CDR1 SGDLS and CDR2 YYNGEE. The CDR3 covers 16 residues. The CDR3 nucleotides read TGTGCCAGCAGCGCCAGTAGCGGGGGGGCCTACAATGAGCAGTTCTTC. Protein: CASSASSGGAYNEQFF.

The table lists this clone with a count of one. The chain has TRBV6-1 and TRBJ2-7; 7 bases fit TRBD1. V dropped 6 bases and J dropped 3; count of bases not matched to a gene: 8. This CDR3 contains 14 residues. Germline CDR1 is MNHNS and CDR2 is SASEGT. This CDR3 reads CASRSRGRDYEQYF. Here the CDR3 DNA reads TGTGCCAGCAGAAGCAGGGGGAGAGACTACGAGCAGTACTTC.

The gene calls are TRBV5-1 and TRBJ2-3; TRBD2 might be the D (5 bases). The germline V and J ends were trimmed by 4 bases and 1 base, with 13 bases remaining between them. The CDR3 has 15 amino acids. In germline, CDR1 is SGHRS, CDR2 YFSETQ. The CDR3 coding sequence is TGCGCCAGCAGCCTACGGGAACAGCGCACAGATACGCAGTATTTT. It is translated as CASSLREQRTDTQYF.

This clone was recorded a few times. The chain combines TRBV11-2 with TRBJ2-7; TRBD1 agrees at 9 bases. Unmatched junction bases numbered 5, after V lost 2 bases and J lost 3 bases. The CDR3 is 15 amino acids. From germline, CDR1 is SGHAT and CDR2 FQNNGV. DNA for the CDR3: TGTGCCAGCAGCTTACCCGGGACAGGGCTCTACGAGCAGTACTTC. Its translation: CASSLPGTGLYEQYF.

The CDR3 region is CASTVRTSGASYEQYF. The CDR3 coding sequence is TGTGCCAGCACTGTTAGGACTAGCGGGGCTTCCTACGAGCAGTACTTC. This rearrangement joins TRBV28 to TRBJ2-7; 12 bases fit TRBD2. Trimming took 7 bases from V and 1 from J; bases not matched to a gene: 8. CDR1 MDHEN and CDR2 SYDVKM come from the germline V gene. This CDR3 region has 16 residues.

V is TRBV5-1 and J is TRBJ2-7; the match to TRBD2 covers 11 bases. Trimming at V came to 4 bases and at J to 5 bases, leaving 5 bases not matched to a gene. The V gene's germline CDR1 is SGHRS and CDR2 YFSETQ. CDR3 length equals 14 residues. CDR3 DNA sequence: TGCGCCAGCAGCCGTAGCGGGGGGGCCCACGAGCAGTACTTC. Translation gives CASSRSGGAHEQYF.

V and J are TRBV6-6 and TRBJ1-2, with a weak D call TRBD1 (5 bases). Per germline, CDR1 MNHNY and CDR2 SVGAGI (reference sequence). V was shortened by 4 bases and J by 4 bases, with 19 bases between the two germline ends. This CDR3 is built from 16 residues. CDR3 bases: TGTGCCAGCAGTTCCGGTGAAGAAGTGGGGGGCTATGGCTACACCTTC. It codes for CASSSGEEVGGYGYTF.

This clone was seen once. V is TRBV7-9 and J is TRBJ1-4, with D maybe TRBD1 (6 bases). Germline V lookup: CDR1 SEHNR, CDR2 FQNEAQ (reference sequence). The V and J ends lost 10 bases and 5 bases respectively, with 29 bases between them. There are 18 residues in the CDR3. This CDR3 reads CATPAEQGSSQANEKLFF. Here the CDR3 DNA reads TGTGCCACCCCAGCCGAACAGGGATCCTCACAGGCAAATGAAAAACTGTTTTTT.

V gene TRBV28 combines with J gene TRBJ2-7; 10 bases are a match to TRBD2. The CDR3 length is 16 residues. Germline V CDR1 and CDR2: MDHEN, SYDVKM. After removal of 2 bases from V and 3 bases from J, the junction contained 7 bases not matched to a gene. CDR3 nucleotide sequence: TGTGCCAGCAGTTTAGCGGTACTAGCGGGAATCTACGAGCAGTACTTC. As protein: CASSLAVLAGIYEQYF.

The V and J genes are TRBV27 and TRBJ2-4, with a possible D match to TRBD2 (6 bases). V lost 6 bases to trimming and J lost 2 bases, with 17 bases between them. The CDR3 spans 16 residues. Germline V gene lookup returns CDR1 MNHEY and CDR2 SMNVEV (reference sequence). CDR3 coding DNA: TGTGCCAGCAGGCGGGGATATCCCAATACCAAAAACATTCAGTACTTC. Its translation: CASRRGYPNTKNIQYF.

The V call is TRBV7-9, the J call TRBJ2-7; tentative D call: TRBD2 (6 bases). The CDR3 extends over 15 amino acids. Trimming stripped 2 bases from V and 2 bases from J, with 13 bases between. CDR1 and CDR2 (germline): SEHNR, FQNEAQ (reference sequence). CDR3 sequence (DNA): TGTGCCAGCAGCTTACAGGCGGGGAGAACCTACGAGCAGTACTTC. Protein product: CASSLQAGRTYEQYF. Combining the CDR3 with reference TRBV7-9 and TRBJ2-7 gives the whole variable domain DTGVSQNPRHKITKRGQNVTFRCDPISEHNRLYWYRQTLGQGPEFLTYFQNEAQLEKSRLLSDRFSAERPKGSFSTLEIQRTEQGDSAMYLCASSLQAGRTYEQYFGPGTRLTVT.

In its sample, this clone was seen once. The chain links TRBV9 to TRBJ1-2; 10 nucleotides line up with TRBD1. CDR1 SGDLS and CDR2 YYNGEE come from the germline V gene. The CDR3 has 16 residues. The V gene end was trimmed by 3 bases and the J gene end by 3 bases; junction bases not matched to a gene: 8. In DNA form, the CDR3 reads TGTGCCAGCAGCGGGATAAGGGACAGGGGAGACTATGGCTACACCTTC. This gives the protein CASSGIRDRGDYGYTF. The full variable domain, its missing parts supplied by reference TRBV9 and TRBJ1-2, is DSGVTQTPKHLITATGQRVTLRCSPRSGDLSVYWYQQSLDQGLQFLIQYYNGEERAKGNILERFSAQQFPDLHSELNLSSLELGDSALYFCASSGIRDRGDYGYTFGSGTRLTVV.

The V call is TRBV5-1, the J call TRBJ1-2, with D unresolved. Germline CDR1 and CDR2: SGHRS and YFSETQ. The V end was cut by 0 bases, the J end by 8 bases, with 14 bases between. This CDR3 is 14 amino acids long. The CDR3, as DNA: TGCGCCAGCAGCTTGGGGAACGGAGGGCTCGGCTACACCTTC. Its protein product is CASSLGNGGLGYTF.

The V and J genes are TRBV19 and TRBJ2-7; 7 bases agree with TRBD2. Looked up from germline, CDR1 is LNHDA and CDR2 is SQIVND (reference sequence). J was trimmed by 2 bases and V by 7 bases; bases with no gene match: 8. This CDR3 has 14 amino acids. The CDR3 nucleotides are TGTGCCAGTAAGGAAACGGGGGGTACCTACGAGCAGTACTTC. Amino acid sequence: CASKETGGTYEQYF.

The rearrangement uses TRBV5-1 and TRBJ2-5; 12 bases are a match to TRBD2. Germline V gene data show CDR1 as SGHRS and CDR2 as YFSETQ. The CDR3 has 16 residues. V dropped 2 bases and J dropped 3; count of bases not matched to a gene: 5. Here the CDR3 DNA reads TGCGCCAGCAGCTTCTCTAGCGGGGGGGGTAAAGAGACCCAGTACTTC. As protein: CASSFSSGGGKETQYF.

The chain employs TRBV28 and TRBJ1-4; 7 nucleotides match TRBD1. Looked up from germline, CDR1 is MDHEN and CDR2 is SYDVKM. V lost 6 bases to trimming and J lost 16 bases; unmatched junction nucleotides: 11. The CDR3 is 12 residues long. As DNA, the CDR3 is TGTGCCAGCAGCGACCCGGGACAGCGAGGGTTTTTT. Its translation is CASSDPGQRGFF.